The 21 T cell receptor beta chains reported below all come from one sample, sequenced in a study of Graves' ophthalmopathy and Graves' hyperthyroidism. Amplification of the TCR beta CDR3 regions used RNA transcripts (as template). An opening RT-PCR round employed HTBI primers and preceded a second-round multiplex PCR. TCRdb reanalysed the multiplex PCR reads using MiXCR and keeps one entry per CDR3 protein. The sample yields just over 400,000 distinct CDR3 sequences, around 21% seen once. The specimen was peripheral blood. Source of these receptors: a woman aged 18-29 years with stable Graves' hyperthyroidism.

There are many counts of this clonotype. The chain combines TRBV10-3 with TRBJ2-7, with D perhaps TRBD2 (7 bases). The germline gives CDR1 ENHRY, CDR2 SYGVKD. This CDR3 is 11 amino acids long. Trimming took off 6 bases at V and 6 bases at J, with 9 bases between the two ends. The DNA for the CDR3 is TGTGCCATCAGCGGGGGGCCCGAGCAGTACTTC. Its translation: CAISGGPEQYF.

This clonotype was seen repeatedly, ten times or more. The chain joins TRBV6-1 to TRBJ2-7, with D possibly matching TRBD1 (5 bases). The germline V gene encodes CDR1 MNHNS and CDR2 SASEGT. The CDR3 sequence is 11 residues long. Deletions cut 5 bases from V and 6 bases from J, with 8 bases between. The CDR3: CASSRTTEQYF. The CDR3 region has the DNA TGTGCCAGCAGTAGGACAACCGAGCAGTACTTC.

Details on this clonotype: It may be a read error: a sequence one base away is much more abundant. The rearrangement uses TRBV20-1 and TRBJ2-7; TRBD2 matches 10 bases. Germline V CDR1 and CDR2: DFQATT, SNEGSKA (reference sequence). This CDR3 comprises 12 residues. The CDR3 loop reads CTILAGSYEQYV. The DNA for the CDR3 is TGCACCATACTAGCGGGATCCTACGAGCAGTACGTC.

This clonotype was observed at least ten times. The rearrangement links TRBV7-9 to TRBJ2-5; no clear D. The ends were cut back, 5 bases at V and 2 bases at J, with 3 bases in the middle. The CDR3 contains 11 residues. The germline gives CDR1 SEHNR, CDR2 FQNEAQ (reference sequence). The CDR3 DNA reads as TGTGCCAGCAGCAGACAAGAGACCCAGTACTTC. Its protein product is CASSRQETQYF.

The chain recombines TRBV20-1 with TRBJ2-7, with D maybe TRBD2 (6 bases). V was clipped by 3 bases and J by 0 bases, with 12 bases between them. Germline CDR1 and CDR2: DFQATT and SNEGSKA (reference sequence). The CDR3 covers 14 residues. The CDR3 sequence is CSARAGPSSYEQYF. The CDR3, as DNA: TGCAGTGCTAGGGCGGGGCCTAGCTCCTACGAGCAGTACTTC.

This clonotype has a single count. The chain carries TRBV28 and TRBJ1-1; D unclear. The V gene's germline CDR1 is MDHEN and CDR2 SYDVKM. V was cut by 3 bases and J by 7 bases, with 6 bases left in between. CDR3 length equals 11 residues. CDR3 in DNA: TGTGCCAGCAGTTTCCTGGGTGAAGCTTTCTTT. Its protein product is CASSFLGEAFF.

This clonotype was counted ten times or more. CDR3 bases: TGCAGCGTACCCCAGGGACAGGGGAATGGCTACACCTTC. Protein sequence: CSVPQGQGNGYTF. V is TRBV29-1 and J is TRBJ1-2; 10 bases agree with TRBD1. The CDR3 runs to 13 residues. The germline gives CDR1 SQVTM, CDR2 ANQGSEA. Germline trimming cut 6 bases from V and 6 bases from J; bases unmatched to any gene: 7.

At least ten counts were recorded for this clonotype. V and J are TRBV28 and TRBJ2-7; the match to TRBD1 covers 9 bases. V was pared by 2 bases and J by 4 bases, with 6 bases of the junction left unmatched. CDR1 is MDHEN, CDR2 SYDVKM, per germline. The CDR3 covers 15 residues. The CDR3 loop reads CASSLAGTGLYEQYF. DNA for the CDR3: TGTGCCAGCAGTTTAGCTGGGACAGGGTTATACGAGCAGTACTTC.

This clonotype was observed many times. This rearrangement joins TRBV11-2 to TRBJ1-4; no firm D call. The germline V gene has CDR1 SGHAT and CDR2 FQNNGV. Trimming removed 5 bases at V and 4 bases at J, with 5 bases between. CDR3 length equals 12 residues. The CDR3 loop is CASSTGNEKLFF. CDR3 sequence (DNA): TGTGCCAGCAGCACGGGTAATGAAAAACTGTTTTTT.

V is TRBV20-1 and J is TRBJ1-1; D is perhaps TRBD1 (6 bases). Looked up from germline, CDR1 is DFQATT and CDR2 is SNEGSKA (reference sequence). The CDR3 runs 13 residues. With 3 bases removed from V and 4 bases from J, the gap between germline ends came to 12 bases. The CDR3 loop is CSARGRDITEAFF. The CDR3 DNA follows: TGCAGTGCTAGGGGCCGGGACATCACTGAAGCTTTCTTT.

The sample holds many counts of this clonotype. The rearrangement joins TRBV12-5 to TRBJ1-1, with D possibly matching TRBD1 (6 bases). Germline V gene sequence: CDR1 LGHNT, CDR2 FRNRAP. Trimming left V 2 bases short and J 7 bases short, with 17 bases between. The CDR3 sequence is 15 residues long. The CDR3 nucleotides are TGTGCTAGTGGTTTGACACCGACAGGACCCTATGAAGCTTTCTTT. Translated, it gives CASGLTPTGPYEAFF.

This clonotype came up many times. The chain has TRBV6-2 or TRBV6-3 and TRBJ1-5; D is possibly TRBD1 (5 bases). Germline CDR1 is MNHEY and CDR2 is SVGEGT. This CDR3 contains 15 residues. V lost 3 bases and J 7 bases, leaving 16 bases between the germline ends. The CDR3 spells CASSYPRVTDQPQHF. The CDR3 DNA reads TGTGCCAGCAGTTATCCCAGGGTTACGGACCAGCCCCAGCATTTT.

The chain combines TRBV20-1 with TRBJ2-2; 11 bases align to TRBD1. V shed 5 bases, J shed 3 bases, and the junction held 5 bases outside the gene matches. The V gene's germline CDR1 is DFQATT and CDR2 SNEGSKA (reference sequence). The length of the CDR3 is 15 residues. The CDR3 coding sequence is TGCAGTGCTCGAGCGGGACAGGGGGACACCGGGGAGCTGTTTTTT. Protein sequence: CSARAGQGDTGELFF.

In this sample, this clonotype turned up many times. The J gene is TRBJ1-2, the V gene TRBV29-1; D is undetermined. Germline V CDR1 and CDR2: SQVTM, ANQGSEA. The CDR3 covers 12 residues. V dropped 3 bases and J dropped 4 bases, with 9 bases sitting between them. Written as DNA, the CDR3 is TGCAGCGTTGAGGGTTACCTCTATGGCTACACCTTC. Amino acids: CSVEGYLYGYTF. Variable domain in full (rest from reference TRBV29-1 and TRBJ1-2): SAVISQKPSRDICQRGTSLTIQCQVDSQVTMMFWYRQQPGQSLTLIATANQGSEATYESGFVIDKFPISRPNLTFSTLTVSNMSPEDSSIYLCSVEGYLYGYTFGSGTRLTVV.

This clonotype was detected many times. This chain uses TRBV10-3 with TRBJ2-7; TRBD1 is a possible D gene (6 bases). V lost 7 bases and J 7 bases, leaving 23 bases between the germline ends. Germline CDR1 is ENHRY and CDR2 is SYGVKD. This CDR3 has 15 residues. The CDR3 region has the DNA TGTGCCATCAATGGGGACCGGGGCAGGGGCGAGGAGCAGTACTTC. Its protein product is CAINGDRGRGEEQYF.

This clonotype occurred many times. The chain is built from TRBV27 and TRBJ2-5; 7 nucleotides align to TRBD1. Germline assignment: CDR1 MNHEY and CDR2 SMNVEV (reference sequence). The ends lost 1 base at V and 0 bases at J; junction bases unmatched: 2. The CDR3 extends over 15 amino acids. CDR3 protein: CASSLFGTDQETQYF. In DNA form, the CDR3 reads TGTGCCAGCAGTTTATTCGGGACAGACCAAGAGACCCAGTACTTC.

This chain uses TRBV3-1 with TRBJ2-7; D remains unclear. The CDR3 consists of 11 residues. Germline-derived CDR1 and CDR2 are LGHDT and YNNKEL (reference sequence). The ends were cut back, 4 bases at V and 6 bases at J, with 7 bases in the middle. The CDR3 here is CASSRAAEQYF. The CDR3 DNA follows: TGTGCCAGCAGCCGGGCGGCCGAGCAGTACTTC.

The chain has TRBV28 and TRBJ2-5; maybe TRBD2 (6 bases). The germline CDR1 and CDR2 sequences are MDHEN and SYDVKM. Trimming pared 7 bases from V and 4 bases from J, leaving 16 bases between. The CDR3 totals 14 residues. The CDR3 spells CASTLGWRGETQYF. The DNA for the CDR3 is TGTGCCAGCACCTTGGGGTGGAGGGGAGAGACCCAGTACTTC.

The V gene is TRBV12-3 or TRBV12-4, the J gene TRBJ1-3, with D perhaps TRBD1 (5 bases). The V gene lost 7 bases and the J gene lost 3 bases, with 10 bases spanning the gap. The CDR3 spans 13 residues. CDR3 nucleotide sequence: TGTGCCAGCACCCGGGACCGTGGAAACACCATATATTTT. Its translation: CASTRDRGNTIYF.

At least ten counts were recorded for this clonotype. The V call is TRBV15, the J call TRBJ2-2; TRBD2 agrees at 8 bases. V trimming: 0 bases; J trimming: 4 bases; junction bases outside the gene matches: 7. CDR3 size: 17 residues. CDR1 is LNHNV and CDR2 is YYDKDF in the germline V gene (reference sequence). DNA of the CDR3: TGTGCCACCAGCAGAGACTTGGCGGGAGGTCGCACCGGGGAGCTGTTTTTT. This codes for CATSRDLAGGRTGELFF.

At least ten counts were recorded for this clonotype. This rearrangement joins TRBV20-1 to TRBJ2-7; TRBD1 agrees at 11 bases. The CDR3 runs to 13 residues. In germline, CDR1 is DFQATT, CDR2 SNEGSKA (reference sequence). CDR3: CRATGDRGDEQYF. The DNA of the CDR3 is TGCAGGGCCACTGGGGACAGGGGGGACGAGCAGTACTTC.